This paragraph covers one T cell receptor beta chain sequence. This CDR3 is also generated by other DNA sequences in the sample. This entry comes from a study of shared clonotypes between healthy human individuals. Germline assignment: CDR1 MDHEN and CDR2 SYDVKM. Trimming cost V 5 bases and J 1 base, with 11 bases left between them. This CDR3 contains 14 residues. Measured with immunoSEQ multiplex PCR; TCRdb has only the in-frame clones, and not every one. The sample lists about 530,000 clones, nearly 80% occurring once. Material: PBMCs. The receptor's source is a woman aged 40 to 50 in good health. Some clones in this sample may be carry-over from other donors' samples. The V gene is TRBV28, the J gene TRBJ1-1, with D maybe TRBD1 (5 bases). The CDR3 DNA reads TGTGCCAGCAGTCCCGGGACGGGGAACACTGAAGCTTTCTTT. Residues: CASSPGTGNTEAFF.